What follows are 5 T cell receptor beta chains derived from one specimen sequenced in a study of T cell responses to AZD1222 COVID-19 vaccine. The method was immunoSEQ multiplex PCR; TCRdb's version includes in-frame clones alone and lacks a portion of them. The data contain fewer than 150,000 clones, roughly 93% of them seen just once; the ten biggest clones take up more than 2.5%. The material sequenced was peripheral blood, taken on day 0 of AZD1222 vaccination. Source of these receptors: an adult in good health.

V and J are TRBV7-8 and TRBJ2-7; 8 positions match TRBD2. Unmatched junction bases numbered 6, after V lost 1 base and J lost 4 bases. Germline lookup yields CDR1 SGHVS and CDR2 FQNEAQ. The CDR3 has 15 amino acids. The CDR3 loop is CASSLVLAGHYEQYF. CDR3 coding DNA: TGTGCCAGCAGCTTAGTGTTAGCGGGACATTACGAGCAGTACTTC.

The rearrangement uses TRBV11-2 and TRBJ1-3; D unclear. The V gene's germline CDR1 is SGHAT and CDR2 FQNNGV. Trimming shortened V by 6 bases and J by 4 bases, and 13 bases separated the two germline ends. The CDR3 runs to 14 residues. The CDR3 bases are TGTGCCAGCAGGGCCGGGGTTCGAGGAAACACCATATATTTT. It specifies CASRAGVRGNTIYF.

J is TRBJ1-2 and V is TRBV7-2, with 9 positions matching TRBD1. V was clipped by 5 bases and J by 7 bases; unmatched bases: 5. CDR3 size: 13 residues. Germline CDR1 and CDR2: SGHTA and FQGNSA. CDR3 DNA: TGTGCCAGCAGCCCGGGACAGGGAGGTGGCTACACCTTC. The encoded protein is CASSPGQGGGYTF.

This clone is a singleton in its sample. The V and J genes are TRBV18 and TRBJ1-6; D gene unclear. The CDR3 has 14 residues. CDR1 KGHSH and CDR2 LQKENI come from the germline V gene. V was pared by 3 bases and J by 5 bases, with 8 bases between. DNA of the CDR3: TGTGCCAGCTCACCGGGTCAGCATAATTCACCCCTCCACTTT. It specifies CASSPGQHNSPLHF.

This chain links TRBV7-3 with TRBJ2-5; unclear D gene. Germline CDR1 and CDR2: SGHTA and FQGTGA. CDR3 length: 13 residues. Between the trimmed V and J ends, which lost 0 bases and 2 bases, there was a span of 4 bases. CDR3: CASSLTPQETQYF. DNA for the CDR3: TGTGCCAGCAGCTTAACACCGCAAGAGACCCAGTACTTC. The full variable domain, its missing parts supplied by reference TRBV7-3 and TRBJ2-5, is GAGVSQTPSNKVTEKGKYVELRCDPISGHTALYWYRQSLGQGPEFLIYFQGTGAADDSGLPNDRFFAVRPEGSVSTLKIQRTERGDSAVYLCASSLTPQETQYFGPGTRLLVL.